The rows below give T cell receptor beta chains drawn from one sample of a study of blood T cell repertoires in COVID-19. The assay was immunoSEQ multiplex PCR, and TCRdb's table has in-frame clones only and misses some. Counted here are tens of thousands of clones, roughly four fifths occurring once; the ten biggest clones make up about 1.8%. Material: peripheral blood. These receptors all stem from an older woman with acute or convalescent COVID-19. Each CDR3 is given with its conserved first and last residue. The D gene is left open where the match is weak. A clone size is listed for some rows: how often the clone was seen (once, few, many), or a class if it is expanded.

cdr3_aa: CASKYLRTENTEAFF
cdr3_nt: TGTGCCAGCAAGTATCTACGGACTGAGAACACTGAAGCTTTCTTT
clone_size: .
j_call: TRBJ1-1
v_call: TRBV2
d_call: .

cdr3_aa: CASSLDSLSYNEQFF
cdr3_nt: TGTGCCAGCAGCTTAGATTCACTTTCTTACAATGAGCAGTTCTTC
clone_size: once
j_call: TRBJ2-1
v_call: TRBV11-2
d_call: .

cdr3_aa: CASSQVEAAGNSYEQYF
cdr3_nt: TGTGCCAGCAGCCAGGTGGAGGCAGCGGGAAACTCCTACGAGCAGTACTTC
clone_size: once
j_call: TRBJ2-7
v_call: TRBV7-2
d_call: TRBD2

cdr3_aa: CATSRAGTQLLYNEQFF
cdr3_nt: TGTGCCACCAGCAGAGCCGGGACACAGCTTTTGTACAATGAGCAGTTCTTC
clone_size: .
j_call: TRBJ2-1
v_call: TRBV15
d_call: .

cdr3_aa: CASSPNTGTGNTIYF
cdr3_nt: TGTGCCAGCAGCCCCAACACAGGGACTGGAAACACCATATATTTT
clone_size: .
j_call: TRBJ1-3
v_call: TRBV9
d_call: .

cdr3_aa: CASSLEGYSGYTF
cdr3_nt: TGTGCCAGCAGTTTGGAGGGCTACTCTGGCTACACCTTC
clone_size: .
j_call: TRBJ1-2
v_call: TRBV6-5
d_call: .

cdr3_aa: CASSQSTGNYGYTF
cdr3_nt: TGTGCCAGCAGTCAATCCACAGGGAACTATGGCTACACCTTC
clone_size: .
j_call: TRBJ1-2
v_call: TRBV7-9
d_call: .

cdr3_aa: CASSFTSGGAEQFF
cdr3_nt: TGTGCCAGCAGCTTTACTAGCGGGGGTGCTGAGCAGTTCTTC
clone_size: few
j_call: TRBJ2-1
v_call: TRBV7-9
d_call: TRBD2

cdr3_aa: CASSERNTEAFF
cdr3_nt: TGTGCCAGTTCAGAACGGAACACTGAAGCTTTCTTT
clone_size: .
j_call: TRBJ1-1
v_call: TRBV19
d_call: .

cdr3_aa: CASSLGSLEADTQYF
cdr3_nt: TGTGCCAGCAGCTTGGGCAGCCTAGAGGCAGATACGCAGTATTTT
clone_size: .
j_call: TRBJ2-3
v_call: TRBV5-4
d_call: .

cdr3_aa: CASTTGSGYTF
cdr3_nt: TGTGCCAGCACCACAGGGAGTGGCTACACCTTC
clone_size: .
j_call: TRBJ1-2
v_call: TRBV6-5
d_call: .

cdr3_aa: CASSPRTSGRTDTQYF
cdr3_nt: TGCGCCAGCAGCCCGCGGACTAGCGGGCGGACAGATACGCAGTATTTT
clone_size: .
j_call: TRBJ2-3
v_call: TRBV5-1
d_call: TRBD2

cdr3_aa: CASSPTTGEPSYGYTF
cdr3_nt: TGTGCCAGTAGTCCCACTACAGGGGAACCCTCCTATGGCTACACCTTC
clone_size: .
j_call: TRBJ1-2
v_call: TRBV19
d_call: TRBD1

cdr3_aa: CASSVQGKGYTF
cdr3_nt: TGTGCCAGCAGTGTACAGGGGAAGGGCTACACCTTC
clone_size: .
j_call: TRBJ1-2
v_call: TRBV2
d_call: TRBD1

cdr3_aa: CASSFRTGGTGELFF
cdr3_nt: TGTGCCAGCAGCTTTCGGACAGGGGGGACCGGGGAGCTGTTTTTT
clone_size: .
j_call: TRBJ2-2
v_call: TRBV7-9
d_call: TRBD1

cdr3_aa: CASFKRETRLETQYF
cdr3_nt: TGTGCCAGTTTCAAGCGGGAGACTCGATTGGAGACCCAGTACTTC
clone_size: .
j_call: TRBJ2-5
v_call: TRBV6-5
d_call: TRBD2

cdr3_aa: CALKGGKEAFF
cdr3_nt: TGTGCCTTAAAGGGAGGGAAGGAAGCTTTCTTT
clone_size: once
j_call: TRBJ1-1
v_call: TRBV30
d_call: .

cdr3_aa: CAWSDQGIKAFF
cdr3_nt: TGTGCCTGGAGCGACCAGGGGATAAAAGCTTTCTTT
clone_size: .
j_call: TRBJ1-1
v_call: TRBV30
d_call: .

cdr3_aa: CASSFRAAGYYGYTF
cdr3_nt: TGTGCCAGCAGCTTTCGCGCGGCAGGGTACTATGGCTACACCTTC
clone_size: few
j_call: TRBJ1-2
v_call: TRBV7-8
d_call: .

cdr3_aa: CASSQGTGNTIYF
cdr3_nt: TGTGCCAGCAGCCAAGGAACAGGCAACACCATATATTTT
clone_size: .
j_call: TRBJ1-3
v_call: TRBV3-1/TRBV3-2
d_call: .

cdr3_aa: CASSWVPQGFDSGNTIYF
cdr3_nt: TGTGCCAGCAGCTGGGTCCCTCAGGGGTTTGACTCTGGAAACACCATATATTTT
clone_size: .
j_call: TRBJ1-3
v_call: TRBV7-2
d_call: .

cdr3_aa: CASSFRQDNSPLHF
cdr3_nt: TGTGCCAGCAGCTTTCGACAAGATAATTCACCCCTCCACTTT
clone_size: .
j_call: TRBJ1-6
v_call: TRBV7-2
d_call: .

cdr3_aa: CAISTGEGGSPLHF
cdr3_nt: TGTGCCATCAGCACAGGGGAAGGGGGTTCACCCCTCCACTTT
clone_size: .
j_call: TRBJ1-6
v_call: TRBV10-3
d_call: TRBD1

cdr3_aa: CASRSGQVPKGYTF
cdr3_nt: TGTGCCAGCAGGTCCGGACAGGTCCCGAAGGGCTACACCTTC
clone_size: .
j_call: TRBJ1-2
v_call: TRBV6-5
d_call: TRBD1

cdr3_aa: CASRLLGAIGEQYF
cdr3_nt: TGTGCCAGCCGCCTTCTGGGGGCAATTGGCGAGCAGTACTTC
clone_size: .
j_call: TRBJ2-7
v_call: TRBV2
d_call: .

cdr3_aa: CASSQTGTAGNTEAFF
cdr3_nt: TGCGCCAGCAGCCAGACCGGGACAGCGGGGAACACTGAAGCTTTCTTT
clone_size: .
j_call: TRBJ1-1
v_call: TRBV4-1
d_call: TRBD1

cdr3_aa: CASSSQGLVRNTEAFF
cdr3_nt: TGTGCCAGCAGCTCACAGGGTTTGGTCCGGAACACTGAAGCTTTCTTT
clone_size: few
j_call: TRBJ1-1
v_call: TRBV11-2
d_call: .

cdr3_aa: CASSKDTVSYEQYF
cdr3_nt: TGTGCCAGCAGCAAGGACACAGTGTCCTACGAGCAGTACTTC
clone_size: .
j_call: TRBJ2-7
v_call: TRBV13
d_call: .

cdr3_aa: CASSIGTSGATGELFF
cdr3_nt: TGTGCCAGCAGCATCGGGACTAGCGGGGCTACCGGGGAGCTGTTTTTT
clone_size: .
j_call: TRBJ2-2
v_call: TRBV7-9
d_call: TRBD2

cdr3_aa: CASRHWRGRDSGANVLTF
cdr3_nt: TGTGCCAGCAGACACTGGAGAGGCAGAGACTCTGGGGCCAACGTCCTGACTTTC
clone_size: .
j_call: TRBJ2-6
v_call: TRBV11-2
d_call: .

cdr3_aa: CASSTGPYNEQFF
cdr3_nt: TGTGCCAGCAGTACCGGTCCCTACAATGAGCAGTTCTTC
clone_size: .
j_call: TRBJ2-1
v_call: TRBV6-5
d_call: .

cdr3_aa: CASSLDGSYNEQFF
cdr3_nt: TGCGCCAGCAGCTTGGATGGCAGTTACAATGAGCAGTTCTTC
clone_size: .
j_call: TRBJ2-1
v_call: TRBV5-1
d_call: .

cdr3_aa: CATLEGTTSGSSNEQFF
cdr3_nt: TGTGCCACCCTTGAGGGGACAACTAGCGGGAGCTCCAATGAGCAGTTCTTC
clone_size: .
j_call: TRBJ2-1
v_call: TRBV10-3
d_call: TRBD2

cdr3_aa: CAISLGQGDYGYTF
cdr3_nt: TGTGCCATCAGCCTGGGACAGGGCGACTATGGCTACACCTTC
clone_size: .
j_call: TRBJ1-2
v_call: TRBV10-3
d_call: TRBD1

cdr3_aa: CASSYAGAGNTEAFF
cdr3_nt: TGTGCCAGCAGTTACGCAGGGGCAGGGAACACTGAAGCTTTCTTT
clone_size: .
j_call: TRBJ1-1
v_call: TRBV6-6
d_call: .

cdr3_aa: CSARDQNEQFF
cdr3_nt: TGCAGTGCTAGAGATCAGAATGAGCAGTTCTTC
clone_size: .
j_call: TRBJ2-1
v_call: TRBV20-1
d_call: .

cdr3_aa: CASSPGAAAQYF
cdr3_nt: TGTGCCAGCAGTCCGGGAGCGGCGGCGCAGTATTTT
clone_size: .
j_call: TRBJ2-3
v_call: TRBV12-3/TRBV12-4
d_call: .

cdr3_aa: CASRGQLYYGYTF
cdr3_nt: TGTGCCAGCAGGGGACAGCTCTACTATGGCTACACCTTC
clone_size: .
j_call: TRBJ1-2
v_call: TRBV6-5
d_call: TRBD1

cdr3_aa: CASSQIGTAGDTQYF
cdr3_nt: TGTGCCAGCAGCCAAATTGGGACAGCCGGCGATACGCAGTATTTT
clone_size: .
j_call: TRBJ2-3
v_call: TRBV7-9
d_call: TRBD1

cdr3_aa: CASSPGLGNTEAFF
cdr3_nt: TGTGCCAGCAGCCCCGGACTGGGGAACACTGAAGCTTTCTTT
clone_size: .
j_call: TRBJ1-1
v_call: TRBV7-9
d_call: .

cdr3_aa: CASSLGRGAYEQYF
cdr3_nt: TGTGCCAGCAGTTTAGGGCGGGGCGCCTACGAGCAGTACTTC
clone_size: .
j_call: TRBJ2-7
v_call: TRBV27
d_call: .

cdr3_aa: CASSFRTGVNTEAFF
cdr3_nt: TGCGCCAGCAGCTTCCGGACAGGGGTGAACACTGAAGCTTTCTTT
clone_size: .
j_call: TRBJ1-1
v_call: TRBV5-1
d_call: TRBD1

cdr3_aa: CASRPTFLAGTSNTGELFF
cdr3_nt: TGTGCCAGCAGGCCCACCTTTCTAGCGGGGACCTCGAACACCGGGGAGCTGTTTTTT
clone_size: .
j_call: TRBJ2-2
v_call: TRBV13
d_call: TRBD2

cdr3_aa: CASSQLNYGYTF
cdr3_nt: TGTGCCAGTAGTCAATTGAACTATGGCTACACCTTC
clone_size: .
j_call: TRBJ1-2
v_call: TRBV19
d_call: .

cdr3_aa: CASSRGDTIYF
cdr3_nt: TGTGCCAGCTCTCGGGGGGACACCATATATTTT
clone_size: .
j_call: TRBJ1-3
v_call: TRBV18
d_call: .

cdr3_aa: CATSDLDSDQETQYF
cdr3_nt: TGTGCCACCAGTGACCTTGACAGCGACCAAGAGACCCAGTACTTC
clone_size: .
j_call: TRBJ2-5
v_call: TRBV24-1
d_call: .

cdr3_aa: CASSVAGVIDTQYF
cdr3_nt: TGTGCCAGCAGCGTAGCGGGAGTGATAGATACGCAGTATTTT
clone_size: .
j_call: TRBJ2-3
v_call: TRBV9
d_call: .

cdr3_aa: CASSLGQGLMNTEAFF
cdr3_nt: TGTGCCAGCAGCTTGGGACAGGGGCTCATGAACACTGAAGCTTTCTTT
clone_size: .
j_call: TRBJ1-1
v_call: TRBV5-8
d_call: TRBD1

cdr3_aa: CASSSQVYNSPLHF
cdr3_nt: TGTGCCAGCAGCTCCCAGGTGTATAATTCACCCCTCCACTTT
clone_size: .
j_call: TRBJ1-6
v_call: TRBV11-2
d_call: .

cdr3_aa: CASSQVQGVRYTF
cdr3_nt: TGTGCCAGCAGCCAGGTCCAGGGGGTACGCTACACCTTC
clone_size: .
j_call: TRBJ1-2
v_call: TRBV14
d_call: TRBD1

cdr3_aa: CASSEAPGKSYGYTF
cdr3_nt: TGTGCCAGCAGTGAAGCCCCCGGGAAAAGCTATGGCTACACCTTC
clone_size: .
j_call: TRBJ1-2
v_call: TRBV6-1
d_call: .

cdr3_aa: CASSQRGQGPYEQYF
cdr3_nt: TGTGCCAGCAGTCAGCGGGGACAGGGCCCCTACGAGCAGTACTTC
clone_size: .
j_call: TRBJ2-7
v_call: TRBV14
d_call: TRBD1

cdr3_aa: CASSLASGNQETQYF
cdr3_nt: TGTGCCAGCAGCTTAGCGTCGGGGAACCAAGAGACCCAGTACTTC
clone_size: .
j_call: TRBJ2-5
v_call: TRBV7-9
d_call: .